Following are 29 T cell receptor beta chains from one sample sequenced in a study of cytomegalovirus exposure and HLA in healthy donors. PCR primers comprised 60 Vbeta and 13 Jbeta primers. Sequencing was performed with immunoSEQ multiplex PCR; in TCRdb, only in-frame clones are kept and a portion is missing. The sample gives about 170,000 clones, more than 70% of which show up once; about 4.3% is in the top ten. The sequencing sample was made of PBMCs. The source of these receptors is a woman aged 45-59 years in good health and CMV-seropositive.

V and J are TRBV18 and TRBJ2-7; D is possibly TRBD2 (6 bases). Between the trimmed V and J ends, which lost 3 bases and 5 bases, there was a span of 20 bases. CDR1 is KGHSH, CDR2 LQKENI, per germline. This CDR3 comprises 16 residues. The CDR3 DNA sequence: TGTGCCAGCTCACCTGGTTCGGGTGGACTAAAGGACGAGCAGTACTTC. Translated: CASSPGSGGLKDEQYF. Based on the CDR3 plus reference TRBV18 and TRBJ2-7, the full variable domain is NAGVMQNPRHLVRRRGQEARLRCSPMKGHSHVYWYRQLPEEGLKFMVYLQKENIIDESGMPKERFSAEFPKEGPSILRIQQVVRGDSAAYFCASSPGSGGLKDEQYFGPGTRLTVT.

A single count supports this clone. The chain combines TRBV7-3 with TRBJ2-1; maybe TRBD1 (6 bases). V lost 4 bases, J lost 0 bases, and 19 bases lay in between. Germline V gene sequence: CDR1 SGHTA, CDR2 FQGTGA. The CDR3 is 18 amino acids. In DNA, the CDR3 is TGTGCCAGCAGCTCTGGCTCTCGAGGGGGAAGCTCCTACAATGAGCAGTTCTTC. Amino acid sequence: CASSSGSRGGSSYNEQFF.

This chain links TRBV7-9 with TRBJ2-2; 12 bases align to TRBD2. V was pared by 8 bases and J by 4 bases, with 8 bases of the junction left unmatched. Germline CDR1 SEHNR, CDR2 FQNEAQ (reference sequence). The CDR3 extends over 16 amino acids. In nucleotides, the CDR3 is TGTGCCAGCCCGGCGAAACTAGCGGGAGGCACCGGGGAGCTGTTTTTT. It translates to CASPAKLAGGTGELFF.

V is TRBV6-5 and J is TRBJ1-6; 9 nucleotides line up with TRBD1. V shed 4 bases, J shed 13 bases, and the junction held 14 bases outside the gene matches. CDR3 length equals 16 residues. Germline values: CDR1 MNHEY, CDR2 SVGAGI. CDR3 DNA: TGTGCCAGCAGTTTTTCCCCGGACAGGGGTTTAGGGCCCCTCCACTTT. This sequence encodes CASSFSPDRGLGPLHF.

The chain combines TRBV9 with TRBJ2-5, with 12 bases fitting TRBD2. The CDR3 has 17 residues. V shed 3 bases, J shed 1 base, and the junction held 7 bases outside the gene matches. Germline V gene lookup returns CDR1 SGDLS and CDR2 YYNGEE. CDR3: CASSAIWTSGVQETQYF. In DNA, the CDR3 is TGTGCCAGCAGCGCGATCTGGACTAGCGGGGTCCAAGAGACCCAGTACTTC.

This chain uses TRBV11-2 with TRBJ1-1; a weak D match, TRBD1 (5 bases). V lost 3 bases and J lost 0, with 14 bases in between. Per the germline V gene, CDR1 is SGHAT and CDR2 is FQNNGV. This CDR3 spans 16 amino acids. In DNA form, the CDR3 reads TGTGCCAGCAGCTTCTCGGGGGTGGGAATGAACACTGAAGCTTTCTTT. Translation gives CASSFSGVGMNTEAFF.

Concerning this clone: A much bigger clone sits one base away, suggesting this may be a read error. This same CDR3 is encoded by further DNA sequences in the sample. The V and J genes are TRBV2 and TRBJ2-7, with 8 bases that match TRBD2. CDR1 and CDR2 (germline): SNHLY, FYNNEI. The CDR3 totals 14 residues. The CDR3 sequence: CASSEIAGSYEQYF. CDR3 coding DNA: TGTGCCAGCAGTGAAATAGCGGGATCCTACGAGCAATACTTC.

The chain joins TRBV2 to TRBJ1-2; D may be TRBD1 (6 bases). Trimming took off 6 bases at V and 0 bases at J, with 38 bases between the two ends. Germline CDR1 and CDR2: SNHLY and FYNNEI. CDR3 length: 23 residues. This CDR3 reads CASSKYPQIWGGDNRLANYGYTF. In nucleotides, the CDR3 is TGTGCCAGCAGCAAATATCCCCAGATCTGGGGGGGGGACAACCGATTAGCTAACTATGGCTACACCTTC.

This chain connects TRBV6-4 to TRBJ1-5, with D maybe TRBD1 (6 bases). This CDR3 has 14 residues. Trimming shortened V by 4 bases and J by 6 bases, and 13 bases separated the two germline ends. Per the germline V gene, CDR1 is MRHNA and CDR2 is SNTAGT. CDR3 sequence reads: CASSAEVGGQPQHF. The CDR3 DNA is TGTGCCAGCAGTGCAGAAGTAGGGGGTCAGCCCCAGCATTTT.

This rearrangement joins TRBV7-9 to TRBJ1-4; 7 positions agree with TRBD1. Trimming took 6 bases from V and 6 from J; bases not matched to a gene: 7. The CDR3 consists of 14 residues. CDR1 and CDR2 (germline): SEHNR, FQNEAQ (reference sequence). CDR3 in amino acids: CASRRGGADEKLFF. DNA for the CDR3: TGTGCCAGCAGAAGAGGGGGCGCGGATGAAAAACTGTTTTTT.

The chain uses TRBV10-1 and TRBJ2-3, with 7 bases fitting TRBD2. The CDR3 consists of 14 residues. The germline CDR1 and CDR2 sequences are WNHNN and SYGVQD (reference sequence). The V gene end was trimmed by 6 bases and the J gene end by 0 bases; junction bases not matched to a gene: 3. This CDR3 reads CASSTSVSTDTQYF. CDR3 in DNA: TGCGCCAGCAGCACTAGCGTGAGCACAGATACGCAGTATTTT.

V gene TRBV4-3 combines with J gene TRBJ2-5; 9 bases agree with TRBD2. Germline assignment: CDR1 LGHNA and CDR2 YSLEER. The CDR3 extends over 17 amino acids. Unmatched junction bases numbered 7, after V lost 2 bases and J lost 0 bases. CDR3 protein: CASSQLTAGGYQETQYF. CDR3 in DNA: TGCGCCAGCAGCCAACTTACAGCGGGGGGCTACCAAGAGACCCAGTACTTC.

The chain joins TRBV10-2 to TRBJ1-5, with 10 bases matching TRBD1. CDR1 and CDR2 (germline): WSHSY, SAAADI. J was trimmed by 7 bases and V by 6 bases; bases with no gene match: 3. CDR3 length: 13 residues. CDR3 DNA: TGCGCCAGCAGAGGGACAGGGGCCCAGCCCCAGCATTTT. Translated, it gives CASRGTGAQPQHF.

This chain's CDR3 is CASRLGQGALISTEAFF. The CDR3 bases are TGTGCCAGTAGGTTGGGGCAGGGGGCGCTTATTTCCACTGAAGCTTTCTTT. This chain connects TRBV19 to TRBJ1-1, with 8 nucleotides matching TRBD1. The CDR3 loop spans 17 amino acids. Germline V gene lookup returns CDR1 LNHDA and CDR2 SQIVND (reference sequence). J gave up 4 bases and V 6 bases, and 16 bases lay outside the gene matches.

The genes are TRBV5-4 and TRBJ2-3; D is perhaps TRBD1 (6 bases). The CDR3 has 15 amino acids. CDR1 and CDR2 from the germline V gene are SGHNT and YYREEE (reference sequence). The germline V and J ends were trimmed by 2 bases and 5 bases, with 15 bases remaining between them. The CDR3 region has the DNA TGTGCCAGCAGCTTTAGTCAGGGGCGAAGAGATACGCAGTATTTT. Residues: CASSFSQGRRDTQYF.

The chain employs TRBV5-1 and TRBJ1-1, with a tentative D call TRBD1 (6 bases). Trimming pared 0 bases from V and 1 base from J, leaving 10 bases between. This CDR3 is built from 15 residues. Per germline, CDR1 SGHRS and CDR2 YFSETQ. The CDR3, as DNA: TGCGCCAGCAGCTTGGCGGGGGGGCAGAACACTGAAGCTTTCTTT. Translated, it gives CASSLAGGQNTEAFF.

The V and J genes are TRBV6-1 and TRBJ1-2, with 7 bases matching TRBD1. With 5 bases clipped from V and 4 bases from J, the junction kept 7 bases outside the gene matches. The CDR3 is made up of 14 amino acids. Germline V gene lookup returns CDR1 MNHNS and CDR2 SASEGT. The CDR3 DNA follows: TGTGCCAGCAGTTTCCCCGGGACAGTCTATGGCTACACCTTC. Translated, it gives CASSFPGTVYGYTF.

This clone has more than one count but fewer than ten. This chain uses TRBV28 with TRBJ2-5; 7 nucleotides align to TRBD2. J gave up 9 bases and V 5 bases, and 0 bases lay outside the gene matches. Germline assignment: CDR1 MDHEN and CDR2 SYDVKM. The CDR3 extends over 10 amino acids. The CDR3 reads CASSGGAQYF. The CDR3 coding sequence is TGTGCCAGCAGTGGGGGGGCCCAGTACTTC.

V is TRBV5-1 and J is TRBJ2-5; 7 nucleotides agree with TRBD2. The CDR3 is made up of 15 amino acids. Germline CDR1 is SGHRS and CDR2 is YFSETQ. Trimming removed 0 bases from V and 4 bases from J; junction bases left unmatched: 6. CDR3: CASSLAGLGVETQYF. In nucleotides, the CDR3 is TGCGCCAGCAGCTTGGCCGGACTAGGGGTAGAGACCCAGTACTTC.

The chain is built from TRBV7-9 and TRBJ1-1; D call uncertain. V was trimmed by 5 bases and J by 4 bases, leaving 14 bases between them. The CDR3 extends over 14 amino acids. Germline V gene data show CDR1 as SEHNR and CDR2 as FQNEAQ (reference sequence). In DNA form, the CDR3 reads TGTGCCAGCAGCGTACCTTCGGGATTCACTGAAGCTTTCTTT. It specifies CASSVPSGFTEAFF.

The chain recombines TRBV28 with TRBJ2-7; 8 positions agree with TRBD2. CDR1 is MDHEN and CDR2 is SYDVKM in the germline V gene. The CDR3 is made up of 15 amino acids. The J segment lost 0 bases and the V segment lost 5 bases, leaving 6 bases of the junction unmatched. The chain's CDR3 is CASSPTSGLSYEQYF. Here the CDR3 DNA reads TGTGCCAGCAGTCCAACTAGCGGTCTCTCCTACGAGCAGTACTTC.

The V call is TRBV29-1, the J call TRBJ1-4; 8 nucleotides line up with TRBD1. J gave up 3 bases and V 3 bases, and 12 bases lay outside the gene matches. From germline, CDR1 is SQVTM and CDR2 ANQGSEA. The CDR3 contains 17 residues. The CDR3, as DNA: TGCAGCGTTGAGGGGGAGGGACAGGAGCTTTCTAATGAAAAACTGTTTTTT. Residues: CSVEGEGQELSNEKLFF.

On this clone itself: The identical CDR3 is also encoded by other nucleotide sequences in the sample. The chain links TRBV11-2 to TRBJ2-5, with D tentatively TRBD2 (6 bases). Trimming stripped 0 bases from V and 5 bases from J, with 10 bases between. The CDR3 length is 14 residues. Germline V gene lookup returns CDR1 SGHAT and CDR2 FQNNGV. CDR3: CASSLERLGETQYF. CDR3 DNA: TGTGCCAGCAGCTTAGAGAGACTAGGGGAGACCCAGTACTTC.

This clone was observed a few times. The CDR3, as DNA: TGCGCCAGCAGCTTCAATCTAGCGGGCACAGATACGCAGTATTTT. Protein sequence: CASSFNLAGTDTQYF. The V call is TRBV5-1, the J call TRBJ2-3; 7 bases agree with TRBD2. The J segment lost 1 base and the V segment lost 2 bases, leaving 4 bases of the junction unmatched. CDR3 length equals 15 residues. The germline V gene encodes CDR1 SGHRS and CDR2 YFSETQ.

The V gene is TRBV28, the J gene TRBJ2-5; D uncertain. This CDR3 comprises 12 residues. V was pared by 3 bases and J by 4 bases, with 6 bases between. Germline CDR1 reads MDHEN; CDR2 reads SYDVKM. CDR3 residues: CASSLGAETQYF. In nucleotides, the CDR3 is TGTGCCAGCAGTTTGGGCGCAGAGACCCAGTACTTC.

The chain is built from TRBV2 and TRBJ1-5; no clear D gene. CDR3 length equals 15 residues. Germline V gene data show CDR1 as SNHLY and CDR2 as FYNNEI. Deletions cut 6 bases from V and 3 bases from J, with 15 bases between. The CDR3 DNA reads as TGTGCCAGCAGCCCAACCCGGCAGGACAATCAGCCCCAGCATTTT. As protein: CASSPTRQDNQPQHF.

The chain carries TRBV27 and TRBJ1-1; maybe TRBD1 (5 bases). Looked up from germline, CDR1 is MNHEY and CDR2 is SMNVEV (reference sequence). The CDR3 sequence is 13 residues long. The V end was cut by 7 bases, the J end by 4 bases, with 13 bases between. The CDR3 protein is CASTHRDCTEAFF. The CDR3 coding sequence is TGTGCCAGCACCCACCGGGACTGCACTGAAGCTTTCTTT.

In this sample, this clone turned up a few times. The chain uses TRBV6-1 and TRBJ2-1; TRBD1 matches at 7 bases. V trimming: 6 bases; J trimming: 12 bases; junction bases outside the gene matches: 17. Germline V gene sequence: CDR1 MNHNS, CDR2 SASEGT. This CDR3 is built from 15 residues. DNA of the CDR3: TGTGCCAGCAGAGTGGGACAGCTAGGGTACGCGTGGCAGTTCTTC. Translation gives CASRVGQLGYAWQFF.

V is TRBV9 and J is TRBJ1-3, with D tentatively TRBD1 (6 bases). Trimming removed 4 bases from V and 2 bases from J, with 7 bases in between. In germline, CDR1 is SGDLS, CDR2 YYNGEE. The CDR3 length is 13 residues. The CDR3 nucleotides are TGTGCCAGCAGCTACAGGGCTGGAAACACCATATATTTT. Translating it yields CASSYRAGNTIYF.